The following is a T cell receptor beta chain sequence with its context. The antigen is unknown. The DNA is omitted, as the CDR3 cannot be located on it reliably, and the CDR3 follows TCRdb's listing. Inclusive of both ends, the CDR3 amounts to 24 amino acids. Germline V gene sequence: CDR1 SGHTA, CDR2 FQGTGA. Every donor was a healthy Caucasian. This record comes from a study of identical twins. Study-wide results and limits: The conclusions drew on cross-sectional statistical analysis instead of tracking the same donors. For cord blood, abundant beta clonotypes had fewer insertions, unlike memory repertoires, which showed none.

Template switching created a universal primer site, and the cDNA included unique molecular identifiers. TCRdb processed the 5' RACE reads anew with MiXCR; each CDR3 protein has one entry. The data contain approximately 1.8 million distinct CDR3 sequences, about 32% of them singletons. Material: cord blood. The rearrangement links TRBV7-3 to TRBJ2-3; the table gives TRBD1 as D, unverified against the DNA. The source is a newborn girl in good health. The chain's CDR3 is CASSLIGDRISPLHFGNVPDTQYF.